The 25 T cell receptor beta chains given below trace back to one sample, sequenced in a study of T-cell reconstitution after alpha-beta-depleted transplantation in children. The library targeted TCRbeta and was prepared with unique molecular identifiers. TCRdb ran MiXCR on the PCR reads and lists one entry per CDR3 protein. The data show a few hundred thousand distinct CDR3 sequences, with 43% seen just once and 25% to 30% held by the top ten. This material consisted of PBMCs, taken before TCRalphabeta/CD19-depleted stem cell transplant. These receptors were taken from a girl aged 2-10 years with aplastic anemia, due to receive a stem cell transplant.

Points on this clonotype: This clone may be a read error of a much larger clone one base away. The chain combines TRBV5-1 with TRBJ2-2; tentative D call: TRBD2 (5 bases). V was shortened by 2 bases and J by 3 bases, with 8 bases between the two germline ends. CDR1 and CDR2 from the germline V gene are SGHRS and YFSETQ. CDR3 size: 14 residues. DNA for the CDR3: TGCGCCAGCAGCTTTTCAGCGGACACCGGGGAGCTGTTTTTT. Protein product: CASSFSADTGELFF. The full variable domain, in which reference TRBV5-1 and TRBJ2-2 provide the parts outside the CDR3, is KAGVTQTPRYLIKTRGQQVTLSCSPISGHRSVSWYQQTPGQGLQFLFEYFSETQRNKGNFPGRFSGRQFSNSRSEMNVSTLELGDSALYLCASSFSADTGELFFGEGSRLTVL.

The rearrangement joins TRBV29-1 to TRBJ2-7; 8 nucleotides agree with TRBD1. CDR1 and CDR2 (germline): SQVTM, ANQGSEA. Germline trimming cut 0 bases from V and 2 bases from J; bases unmatched to any gene: 9. CDR3 length equals 16 residues. The CDR3 region is CSVEERDRGLTYEQYF. The CDR3, as DNA: TGCAGCGTTGAAGAGCGAGACAGGGGTCTAACCTACGAGCAGTACTTC.

The rearrangement links TRBV20-1 to TRBJ2-2, with no clear D. CDR3 size: 14 residues. The V end lost 4 bases, the J end lost 0 bases, and 9 bases lay between the germline ends. CDR1 DFQATT and CDR2 SNEGSKA come from the germline V gene (reference sequence). The CDR3 is CSATNLANTGELFF. The CDR3, as DNA: TGCAGTGCTACTAACCTGGCGAACACCGGGGAGCTGTTTTTT.

The table lists this clonotype with a few counts. The genes are TRBV12-3 or TRBV12-4 and TRBJ2-7, with D unresolved. CDR3 length: 12 residues. V gave up 6 bases and J gave up 7 bases, with 13 bases separating them. This CDR3 is CASSSVFVEQYF. CDR3 DNA: TGTGCCAGCAGCTCCGTTTTCGTGGAGCAGTACTTC.

This clonotype was seen repeatedly, ten times or more. The chain combines TRBV12-3 or TRBV12-4 with TRBJ1-3; D is possibly TRBD1 (6 bases). Trimming removed 5 bases at V and 3 bases at J, with 17 bases between. The CDR3 consists of 16 residues. CDR3 loop: CASSASGGGLGNTIYF. The CDR3, as DNA: TGTGCCAGCAGTGCGTCCGGCGGGGGGCTTGGAAACACCATATATTTT.

This clonotype was observed a handful of times. This chain links TRBV6-5 with TRBJ2-2, with TRBD1 as a possible D gene (6 bases). Germline V gene lookup returns CDR1 MNHEY and CDR2 SVGAGI. The CDR3 has 17 residues. V lost 0 bases and J lost 3, with 14 bases in between. The CDR3 DNA sequence: TGTGCCAGCAGTTACTCGGGGCAGGGGATAGACACCGGGGAGCTGTTTTTT. Encoded protein: CASSYSGQGIDTGELFF.

The V gene is TRBV9, the J gene TRBJ2-2, with no clear D. Trimming cost V 0 bases and J 1 base, with 7 bases left between them. Germline V gene data show CDR1 as SGDLS and CDR2 as YYNGEE. This CDR3 region has 15 residues. The CDR3 reads CASSVDERNTGELFF. CDR3 bases: TGTGCCAGCAGCGTAGATGAACGGAACACCGGGGAGCTGTTTTTT.

V gene TRBV5-1 combines with J gene TRBJ1-1; 8 bases map to TRBD1. Germline V gene data show CDR1 as SGHRS and CDR2 as YFSETQ. The CDR3 contains 15 residues. J lost 5 bases, V lost 4 bases, and 10 bases had no gene match. The CDR3 loop reads CASSHAGQGNTEAFF. Here the CDR3 DNA reads TGCGCCAGCAGCCACGCCGGACAGGGCAATACTGAAGCTTTCTTT. Using reference TRBV5-1 and TRBJ1-1 for the parts outside the CDR3, the full variable domain is KAGVTQTPRYLIKTRGQQVTLSCSPISGHRSVSWYQQTPGQGLQFLFEYFSETQRNKGNFPGRFSGRQFSNSRSEMNVSTLELGDSALYLCASSHAGQGNTEAFFGQGTRLTVV.

This clonotype came up a few times. The chain has TRBV19 and TRBJ2-3, with TRBD1 as a possible D gene (5 bases). V lost 6 bases and J 0 bases, leaving 13 bases between the germline ends. From germline, CDR1 is LNHDA and CDR2 SQIVND (reference sequence). The CDR3 is made up of 15 amino acids. CDR3 DNA: TGTGCCAGTAGCACGGACACTTCTAGCACAGATACGCAGTATTTT. Translated, it gives CASSTDTSSTDTQYF.

J is TRBJ2-1 and V is TRBV6-2 or TRBV6-3; TRBD1 matches at 8 bases. Germline CDR1 is MNHEY and CDR2 is SVGEGT. The CDR3 runs 16 residues. The V segment lost 5 bases and the J segment 1 base; nucleotides outside the gene matches: 7. CDR3 DNA sequence: TGTGCCAGCAGTGGGACCGGGACAGGATCCTACAATGAGCAGTTCTTC. This translates into CASSGTGTGSYNEQFF.

The V call is TRBV7-9, the J call TRBJ2-7; 9 bases fit TRBD1. The V gene end was trimmed by 4 bases and the J gene end by 5 bases; junction bases not matched to a gene: 12. The CDR3 sequence is 16 residues long. Per the germline V gene, CDR1 is SEHNR and CDR2 is FQNEAQ (reference sequence). The CDR3 coding sequence is TGTGCCAGCAGCTCAAGGGGGGACAGGGTCAACCACGAGCAGTACTTC. This sequence encodes CASSSRGDRVNHEQYF. Complete variable domain (other parts from reference TRBV7-9 and TRBJ2-7): DTGVSQNPRHKITKRGQNVTFRCDPISEHNRLYWYRQTLGQGPEFLTYFQNEAQLEKSRLLSDRFSAERPKGSFSTLEIQRTEQGDSAMYLCASSSRGDRVNHEQYFGPGTRLTVT.

V usage is TRBV6-2 or TRBV6-3 and J usage is TRBJ2-1; D uncertain. The V gene's germline CDR1 is MNHEY and CDR2 SVGEGT. V gave up 2 bases and J gave up 6 bases, with 8 bases separating them. CDR3 length equals 13 residues. CDR3 protein: CASSYLPTNEQFF. The CDR3 DNA follows: TGTGCCAGCAGTTACCTCCCGACCAATGAGCAGTTCTTC.

This clonotype was found many times. The gene calls are TRBV5-1 and TRBJ2-3, with a possible D match to TRBD2 (6 bases). This CDR3 contains 18 residues. Germline loops: CDR1 SGHRS, CDR2 YFSETQ. V shed 0 bases and J shed 1 base, with 18 bases lying between them. CDR3 region: CASSLALVRRRGTDTQYF. CDR3 DNA: TGCGCCAGCAGCTTGGCCCTTGTGAGGAGGAGGGGCACAGATACGCAGTATTTT. The variable domain in full, with the rest retrieved from reference TRBV5-1 and TRBJ2-3, is KAGVTQTPRYLIKTRGQQVTLSCSPISGHRSVSWYQQTPGQGLQFLFEYFSETQRNKGNFPGRFSGRQFSNSRSEMNVSTLELGDSALYLCASSLALVRRRGTDTQYFGPGTRLTVL.

This clonotype was seen repeatedly, ten times or more. The gene calls are TRBV3-1 and TRBJ2-7; D possibly matches TRBD1 or TRBD2 (7 bases each). Trimming took off 3 bases at V and 2 bases at J, with 23 bases between the two ends. The CDR3 runs to 18 residues. The germline CDR1 and CDR2 sequences are LGHDT and YNNKEL (reference sequence). The CDR3 loop is CASSHNARGRGRTYEQYF. The DNA of the CDR3 is TGTGCCAGCAGCCATAATGCAAGGGGGCGCGGGAGAACCTACGAGCAGTACTTC.

In this sample, this clonotype turned up a few times. A read error may account for a junction end that differs from germline. The chain is built from TRBV28 and TRBJ2-1, with 12 bases aligning to TRBD2. CDR1 MDHEN and CDR2 SYDVKM come from the germline V gene. The CDR3 sequence is 15 residues long. The CDR3 DNA reads as TGTGCCAGCAGCCCACAACTAGCGGGAGGACAGTGGGATCTCTTC. Translated: CASSPQLAGGQWDLF.

The table lists this clonotype with many counts. The chain couples TRBV5-1 to TRBJ1-1; weak D call: TRBD1 (5 bases). This CDR3 is built from 13 residues. Per germline, CDR1 SGHRS and CDR2 YFSETQ. Trimming pared 3 bases from V and 5 bases from J, leaving 11 bases between. DNA for the CDR3: TGCGCCAGCAGCTGGGGGGGGGTTACTGAAGCTTTCTTT. Translated: CASSWGGVTEAFF.

The rearrangement links TRBV20-1 to TRBJ1-1, with D unresolved. Deletions cut 3 bases from V and 2 bases from J, with 13 bases between. CDR1 and CDR2 (germline): DFQATT, SNEGSKA (reference sequence). The CDR3 totals 14 residues. CDR3 sequence: CSARSSPDNTEAFF. The CDR3 region has the DNA TGCAGTGCTAGGTCGTCCCCGGACAACACTGAAGCTTTCTTT.

The gene calls are TRBV4-1 and TRBJ1-6; 7 bases line up with TRBD1. Looked up from germline, CDR1 is MGHRA and CDR2 is YSYEKL. The CDR3 spans 15 residues. V trimming: 2 bases; J trimming: 7 bases; junction bases outside the gene matches: 5. CDR3 nucleotides: TGCGCCAGCAGCCAATTGACAGGGAGCAATTCACCCCTCCACTTT. It translates to CASSQLTGSNSPLHF.

Turning to this clonotype: The limits of the CDR3 on the DNA are not certain, so only TCRdb's listed CDR3 is given. The chain joins TRBV9 to TRBJ1-4; the D call in the table, TRBD1, was not verified against the DNA. The germline V gene encodes CDR1 SGDLS and CDR2 YYNGEE. The CDR3 spans 15 residues, counting both ends. CDR3 sequence reads: CASSVGDGTGGAVFF.

Regarding this clonotype: At one of its ends the junction is not consistent with the germline gene, which may arise from a read error. The chain recombines TRBV5-1 with TRBJ2-5; 9 bases align to TRBD2. CDR3 length equals 16 residues. Germline assignment: CDR1 SGHRS and CDR2 YFSETQ. The CDR3 DNA follows: TGCCCCAGCAGCATCACGACTAGCGGCTCCCAAGAGACCCAGTACTTC. Protein: CPSSITTSGSQETQYF.

J is TRBJ2-5 and V is TRBV12-3 or TRBV12-4; the match to TRBD1 covers 9 bases. The length of the CDR3 is 14 residues. The trim removed 6 bases at V and 7 bases at J, leaving 9 bases unmatched. This chain's CDR3 is CASSPGQGIGTQYF. CDR3 nucleotide sequence: TGTGCCAGCAGCCCAGGACAGGGGATTGGGACCCAGTACTTC.

There are a few counts of this clonotype. The chain carries TRBV29-1 and TRBJ1-1; a weak D match, TRBD1 (6 bases). CDR3 length equals 12 residues. Looked up from germline, CDR1 is SQVTM and CDR2 is ANQGSEA. V was cut by 3 bases and J by 7 bases, with 12 bases left in between. The CDR3 spells CSVDAGAVEAFF. CDR3 coding DNA: TGCAGCGTTGATGCAGGGGCGGTTGAAGCTTTCTTT.

CDR3 coding DNA: TGTGCCAGCAGCCCTGGGCAGGGCATGTCCTACGAGCAGTACTTC. Translating gives CASSPGQGMSYEQYF. The chain couples TRBV7-9 to TRBJ2-7; maybe TRBD1 (5 bases). CDR1 and CDR2 from the germline V gene are SEHNR and FQNEAQ (reference sequence). V was trimmed by 5 bases and J by 1 base, leaving 15 bases between them. There are 15 residues in the CDR3.

The V and J genes are TRBV11-2 and TRBJ2-7; D possibly corresponds to TRBD1 (6 bases). Trimming left V 5 bases short and J 1 base short, with 15 bases between. The CDR3 extends over 15 amino acids. Germline CDR1 and CDR2: SGHAT and FQNNGV. In nucleotides, the CDR3 is TGTGCCAGCAGCCCAAGATCGACAGGTTCCTACGAGCAGTACTTC. It translates to CASSPRSTGSYEQYF.

This clonotype was observed a handful of times. The chain uses TRBV5-6 and TRBJ2-1, with TRBD2 matching 10 bases. Germline V lookup: CDR1 SGHDT, CDR2 YYEEEE. CDR3 size: 15 residues. The V segment lost 2 bases and the J segment 9 bases; nucleotides outside the gene matches: 8. CDR3 DNA sequence: TGTGCCAGCAGCTTTCGGCTAGCGGGAGTTAGTGAGCAGTTCTTC. This codes for CASSFRLAGVSEQFF.